This TCR beta chain was identified in a study of OX40 agonist ivuxolimab in advanced cancers. Overall study context: Dose-escalation patients had hepatocellular carcinoma, melanoma, renal cell or head and neck cancer.

Measured with immunoSEQ multiplex PCR; TCRdb has only the in-frame clones, and not every one. The repertoire holds around 65,000 clones, with over 60% as singletons. The CDR3 contains 15 residues. Germline CDR1 and CDR2: SGHNT and YYREEE (reference sequence). V was clipped by 2 bases and J by 5 bases; unmatched bases: 8. This chain joins TRBV5-4 and TRBJ2-3, with 7 positions matching TRBD2. The TCR originated in an adult with an advanced solid tumor such as melanoma, head and neck, liver or kidney cancer. The sample here was CD4+ or CD8+ T cells sorted from blood, taken in a trial of the OX40 agonist ivuxolimab. Here the CDR3 reads CASSLAGGGGDTQYF. CDR3 in DNA: TGTGCCAGCAGCTTAGCGGGCGGGGGAGGAGATACGCAGTATTTT. Drawing the rest from reference TRBV5-4 and TRBJ2-3, the complete variable domain is ETGVTQSPTHLIKTRGQQVTLRCSSQSGHNTVSWYQQALGQGPQFIFQYYREEENGRGNFPPRFSGLQFPNYSSELNVNALELDDSALYLCASSLAGGGGDTQYFGPGTRLTVL.